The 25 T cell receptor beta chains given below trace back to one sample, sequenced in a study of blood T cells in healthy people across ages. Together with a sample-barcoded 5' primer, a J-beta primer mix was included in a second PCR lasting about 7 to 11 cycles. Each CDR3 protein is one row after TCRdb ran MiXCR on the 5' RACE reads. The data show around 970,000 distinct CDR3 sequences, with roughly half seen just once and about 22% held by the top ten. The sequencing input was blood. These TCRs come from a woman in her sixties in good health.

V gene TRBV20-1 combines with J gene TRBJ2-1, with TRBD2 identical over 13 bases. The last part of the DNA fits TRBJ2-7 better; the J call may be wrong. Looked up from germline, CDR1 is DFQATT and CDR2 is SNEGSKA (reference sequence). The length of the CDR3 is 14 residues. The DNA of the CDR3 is TGCAGTGCAAGACTAGCGGGAGGCTACAATGAGCAGTACTTC. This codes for CSARLAGGYNEQYF.

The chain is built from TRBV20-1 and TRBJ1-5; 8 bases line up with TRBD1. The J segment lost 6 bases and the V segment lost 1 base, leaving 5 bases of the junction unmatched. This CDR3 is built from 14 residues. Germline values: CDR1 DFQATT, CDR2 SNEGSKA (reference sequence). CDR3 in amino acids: CSARVAQGVQPQHF. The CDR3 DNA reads TGCAGTGCTAGAGTTGCACAGGGGGTTCAGCCCCAGCATTTT.

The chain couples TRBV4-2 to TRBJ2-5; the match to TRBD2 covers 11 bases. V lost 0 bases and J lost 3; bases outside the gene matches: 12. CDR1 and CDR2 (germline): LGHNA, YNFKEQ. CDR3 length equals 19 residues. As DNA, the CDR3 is TGTGCCAGCAGCCAAGATCGGGCCGGGCTAGCGGGAGGTGAAGAGACCCAGTACTTC. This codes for CASSQDRAGLAGGEETQYF.

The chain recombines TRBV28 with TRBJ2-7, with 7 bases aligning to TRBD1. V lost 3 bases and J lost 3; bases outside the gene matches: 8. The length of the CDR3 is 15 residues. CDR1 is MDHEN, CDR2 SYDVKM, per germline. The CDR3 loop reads CASSFGVRGHYEQYF. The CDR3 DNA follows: TGTGCCAGCAGTTTTGGTGTTAGGGGGCACTACGAGCAGTACTTC.

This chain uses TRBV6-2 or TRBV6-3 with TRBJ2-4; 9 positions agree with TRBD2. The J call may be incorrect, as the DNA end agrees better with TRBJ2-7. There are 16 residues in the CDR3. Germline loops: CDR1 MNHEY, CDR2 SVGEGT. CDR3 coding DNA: TGTGCCAGCAGTTACCCACCGGGTAGCGGGAGTAACGAGCAGTACTTC. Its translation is CASSYPPGSGSNEQYF.

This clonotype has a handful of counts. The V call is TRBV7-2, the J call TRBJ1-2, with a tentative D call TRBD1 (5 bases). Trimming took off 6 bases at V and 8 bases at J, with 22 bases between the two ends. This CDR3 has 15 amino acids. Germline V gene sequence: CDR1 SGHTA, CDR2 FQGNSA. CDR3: CASSIGARAQGGYTF. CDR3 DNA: TGTGCCAGCAGTATCGGGGCCAGGGCCCAAGGGGGCTACACCTTC.

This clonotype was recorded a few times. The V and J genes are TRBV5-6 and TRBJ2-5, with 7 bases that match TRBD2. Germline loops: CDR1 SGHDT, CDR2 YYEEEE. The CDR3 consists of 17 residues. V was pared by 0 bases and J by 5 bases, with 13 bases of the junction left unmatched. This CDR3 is CASSLASGAEGMETQYF. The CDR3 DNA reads TGTGCCAGCAGCTTGGCCAGCGGGGCCGAGGGTATGGAGACCCAGTACTTC.

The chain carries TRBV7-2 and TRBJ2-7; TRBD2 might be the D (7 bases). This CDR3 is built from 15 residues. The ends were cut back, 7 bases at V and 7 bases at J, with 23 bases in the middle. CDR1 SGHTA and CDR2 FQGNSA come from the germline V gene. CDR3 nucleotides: TGTGCCAGCACCGCGAAGGGGGGGATTTCGTATGAGCAGTACTTC. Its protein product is CASTAKGGISYEQYF. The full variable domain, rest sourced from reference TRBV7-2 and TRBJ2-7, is GAGVSQSPSNKVTEKGKDVELRCDPISGHTALYWYRQSLGQGLEFLIYFQGNSAPDKSGLPSDRFSAERTGGSVSTLTIQRTQQEDSAVYLCASTAKGGISYEQYFGPGTRLTVT.

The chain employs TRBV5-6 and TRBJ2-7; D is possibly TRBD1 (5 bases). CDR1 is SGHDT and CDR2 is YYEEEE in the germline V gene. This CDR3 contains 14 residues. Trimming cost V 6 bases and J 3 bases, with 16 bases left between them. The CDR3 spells CASKILGADYEQYF. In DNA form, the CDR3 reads TGTGCCAGCAAGATTCTAGGGGCAGACTACGAGCAGTACTTC. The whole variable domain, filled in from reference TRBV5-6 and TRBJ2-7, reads DAGVTQSPTHLIKTRGQQVTLRCSPKSGHDTVSWYQQALGQGPQFIFQYYEEEERQRGNFPDRFSGHQFPNYSSELNVNALLLGDSALYLCASKILGADYEQYFGPGTRLTVT.

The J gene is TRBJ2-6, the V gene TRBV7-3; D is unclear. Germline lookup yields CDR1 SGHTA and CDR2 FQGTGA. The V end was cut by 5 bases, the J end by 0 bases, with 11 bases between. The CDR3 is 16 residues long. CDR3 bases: TGTGCCAGCAGCGGCTTAATGGGCTCTGGGGCCAACGTCCTGACTTTC. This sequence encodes CASSGLMGSGANVLTF.

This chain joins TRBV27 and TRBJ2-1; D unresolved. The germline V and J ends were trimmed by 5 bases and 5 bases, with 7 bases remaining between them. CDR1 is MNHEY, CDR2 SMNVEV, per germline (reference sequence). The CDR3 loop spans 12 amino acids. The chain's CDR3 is CASSEPNNEQFF. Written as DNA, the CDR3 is TGTGCCAGCAGTGAGCCTAACAATGAGCAGTTCTTC.

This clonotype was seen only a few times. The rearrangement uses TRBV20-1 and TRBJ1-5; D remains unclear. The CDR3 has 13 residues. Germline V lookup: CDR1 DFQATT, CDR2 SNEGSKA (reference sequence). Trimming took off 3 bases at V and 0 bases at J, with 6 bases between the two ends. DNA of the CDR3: TGCAGTGCTAGCGTTACTAGCAATCAGCCCCAGCATTTT. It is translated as CSASVTSNQPQHF.

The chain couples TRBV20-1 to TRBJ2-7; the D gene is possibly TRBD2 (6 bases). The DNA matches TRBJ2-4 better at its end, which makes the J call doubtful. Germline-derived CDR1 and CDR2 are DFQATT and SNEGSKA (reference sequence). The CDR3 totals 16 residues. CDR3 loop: CSARLQDRGGKNIQYF. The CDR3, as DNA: TGCAGTGCTCGTTTACAGGACCGGGGAGGCAAAAACATTCAGTACTTC.

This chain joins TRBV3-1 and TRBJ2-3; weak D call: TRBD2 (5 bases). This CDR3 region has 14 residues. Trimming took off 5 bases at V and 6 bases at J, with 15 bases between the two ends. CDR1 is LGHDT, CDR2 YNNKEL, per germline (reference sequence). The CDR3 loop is CASSKNPSLDTQYF. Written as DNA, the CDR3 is TGTGCCAGCAGCAAGAACCCTAGCTTGGATACGCAGTATTTT.

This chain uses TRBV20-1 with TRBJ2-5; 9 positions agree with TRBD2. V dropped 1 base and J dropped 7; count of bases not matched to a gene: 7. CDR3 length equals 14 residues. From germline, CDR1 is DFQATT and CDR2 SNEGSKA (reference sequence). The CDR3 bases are TGCAGTGCTAGAGCCCTGGGACTAGCCGGGACCCAGTACTTC. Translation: CSARALGLAGTQYF.

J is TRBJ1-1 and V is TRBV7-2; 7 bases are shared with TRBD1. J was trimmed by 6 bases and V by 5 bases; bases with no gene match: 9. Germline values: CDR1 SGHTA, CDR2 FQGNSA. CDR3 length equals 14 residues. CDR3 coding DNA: TGTGCCAGCAGCCGTAGAACAGGGGCTTCTGAAGCTTTCTTT. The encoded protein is CASSRRTGASEAFF. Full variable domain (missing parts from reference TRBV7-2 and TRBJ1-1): GAGVSQSPSNKVTEKGKDVELRCDPISGHTALYWYRQSLGQGLEFLIYFQGNSAPDKSGLPSDRFSAERTGGSVSTLTIQRTQQEDSAVYLCASSRRTGASEAFFGQGTRLTVV.

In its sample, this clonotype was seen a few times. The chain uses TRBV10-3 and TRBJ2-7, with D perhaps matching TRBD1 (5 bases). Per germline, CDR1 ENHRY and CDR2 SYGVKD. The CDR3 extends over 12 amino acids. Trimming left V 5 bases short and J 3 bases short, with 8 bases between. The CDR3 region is CAISPTDYEQYF. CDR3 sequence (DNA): TGTGCCATCAGTCCGACAGACTACGAGCAGTACTTC.

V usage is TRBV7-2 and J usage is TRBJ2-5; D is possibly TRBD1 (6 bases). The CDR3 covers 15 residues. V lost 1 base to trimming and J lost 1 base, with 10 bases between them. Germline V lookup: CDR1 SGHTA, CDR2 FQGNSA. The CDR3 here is CASSLDGQPQETQYF. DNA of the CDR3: TGTGCCAGCAGCTTAGACGGACAGCCCCAAGAGACCCAGTACTTC.

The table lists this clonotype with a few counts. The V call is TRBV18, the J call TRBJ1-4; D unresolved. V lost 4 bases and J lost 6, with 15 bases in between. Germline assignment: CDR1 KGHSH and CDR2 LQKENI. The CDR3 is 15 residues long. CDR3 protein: CASSLTRSVDEKLFF. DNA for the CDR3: TGTGCCAGCTCACTTACAAGATCGGTCGATGAAAAACTGTTTTTT.

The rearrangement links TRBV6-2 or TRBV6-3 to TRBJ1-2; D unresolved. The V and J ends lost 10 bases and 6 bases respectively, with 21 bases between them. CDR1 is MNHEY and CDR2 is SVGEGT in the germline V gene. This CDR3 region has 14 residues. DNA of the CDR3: TGTGCCAACTCGATAGTACCGTCTAGTGATGGCTACACCTTC. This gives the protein CANSIVPSSDGYTF.

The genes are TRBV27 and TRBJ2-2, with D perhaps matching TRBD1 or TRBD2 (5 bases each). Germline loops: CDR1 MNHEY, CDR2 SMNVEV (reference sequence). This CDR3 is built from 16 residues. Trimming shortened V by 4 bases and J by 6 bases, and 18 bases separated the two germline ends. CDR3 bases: TGTGCCAGCAGTTCCCCGGGACGGCTTTGGGCCGGGGAGCTGTTTTTT. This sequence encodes CASSSPGRLWAGELFF.

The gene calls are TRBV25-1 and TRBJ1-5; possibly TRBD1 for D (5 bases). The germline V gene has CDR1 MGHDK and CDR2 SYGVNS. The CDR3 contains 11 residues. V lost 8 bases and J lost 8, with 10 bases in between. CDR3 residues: CASLSGEPQHF. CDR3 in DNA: TGTGCCAGCCTCTCGGGGGAGCCCCAGCATTTT. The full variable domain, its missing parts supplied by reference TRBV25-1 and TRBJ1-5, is EADIYQTPRYLVIGTGKKITLECSQTMGHDKMYWYQQDPGMELHLIHYSYGVNSTEKGDLSSESTVSRIRTEHFPLTLESARPSHTSQYLCASLSGEPQHFGDGTRLSIL.

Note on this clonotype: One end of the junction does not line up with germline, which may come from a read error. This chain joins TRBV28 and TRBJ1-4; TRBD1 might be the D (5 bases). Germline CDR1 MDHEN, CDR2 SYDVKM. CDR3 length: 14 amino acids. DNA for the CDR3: TGTGCCAACAGTTTAGGCAGGGTCATCGCAAAACTGTTTTTT. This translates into CANSLGRVIAKLFF.

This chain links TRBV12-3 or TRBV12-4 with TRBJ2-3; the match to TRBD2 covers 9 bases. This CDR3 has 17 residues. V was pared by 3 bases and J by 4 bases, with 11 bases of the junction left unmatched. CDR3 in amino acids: CASSLAGGPLSADTQYF. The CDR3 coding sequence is TGTGCCAGCAGTTTGGCGGGAGGGCCCTTGAGCGCAGATACGCAGTATTTT.

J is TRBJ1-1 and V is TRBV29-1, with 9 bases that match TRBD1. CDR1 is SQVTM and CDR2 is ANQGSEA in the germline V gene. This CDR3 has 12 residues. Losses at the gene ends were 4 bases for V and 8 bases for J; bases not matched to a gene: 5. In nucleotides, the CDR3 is TGCAGCGTTGGACAGGGGGTTTCGGAAGCTTTCTTT. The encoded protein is CSVGQGVSEAFF.